The 3 T cell receptor beta chains below all came from one sample that was sequenced in a study of blood T cell repertoires in COVID-19 (dated by TCRdb to 2018 to 2020). Library method: the immunoSEQ multiplex PCR assay. Entries here come from immuneACCESS through TCRdb and include only in-frame sequences with V and J called. Some clones fail to appear in such tables; in the studies checked, an unresolved V gene covers under half of the shortfall, and the cause of the remainder is unknown. The sample profile shows 81,000 or so clones; over 75% of them were found once. The ten largest clones represent 8.5% to 10% of the sample. Sample: peripheral blood. The source is a man between 50 and 59 years old with COVID-19, enrolled during active disease.

The V gene is TRBV20-1, the J gene TRBJ2-7; weak D call: TRBD1 (6 bases). Trimming removed 3 bases at V and 0 bases at J, with 12 bases between. Germline lookup yields CDR1 DFQATT and CDR2 SNEGSKA (reference sequence). The CDR3 consists of 14 residues. In DNA, the CDR3 is TGCAGTGCTAGTGTAACAGGGAGCTCCTACGAGCAGTACTTC. Amino acid sequence: CSASVTGSSYEQYF.

The chain links TRBV6-2 or TRBV6-3 to TRBJ1-5, with a possible D match to TRBD1 (5 bases). Germline lookup yields CDR1 MNHEY and CDR2 SVGEGT. The CDR3 consists of 14 residues. Trimming left V 5 bases short and J 6 bases short, with 14 bases between. The CDR3 loop is CASSENRLIQPQHF. CDR3 bases: TGTGCCAGCAGTGAGAACAGGTTAATTCAGCCCCAGCATTTT.

The chain carries TRBV7-3 and TRBJ2-3; D ambiguous. V lost 2 bases and J lost 0, with 6 bases in between. The germline CDR1 and CDR2 sequences are SGHTA and FQGTGA. The CDR3 runs to 14 residues. The CDR3 DNA reads TGTGCCAGCAGCTTAGGAGCCAGCACAGATACGCAGTATTTT. Its translation is CASSLGASTDTQYF.